This passage covers 4 T cell receptor beta chains from one sample sequenced in a study of early T cells in non-severe SARS-CoV-2 infection (dated by TCRdb to the early 2020s). Library method: 5' RACE. The instrument was a NextSeq 500. TCRdb reanalyzed the raw reads on its own, using fastp at Q25 for trimming and MiXCR for clone calling, and kept in-frame beta chains. Under each unique CDR3 protein, matching rows form one entry showing the most common genes and DNA. For this sample the table gives 69,000 or so distinct CDR3 sequences, of which less than 15% were detected only once. In total, the top ten clones hold approximately 5% of the sample. The sample taken for sequencing was whole blood. The receptors stem from an adult who was a healthcare worker with PCR-confirmed SARS-CoV-2 infection or an uninfected control (not recorded which).

In this sample, this clonotype turned up many times. The chain combines TRBV5-1 with TRBJ2-2; D tentatively fits TRBD1 or TRBD2 (5 bases each). The germline V gene has CDR1 SGHRS and CDR2 YFSETQ. This CDR3 region has 15 residues. Between the trimmed V and J ends, which lost 4 bases and 4 bases, there was a span of 14 bases. CDR3 sequence: CASSGAGTITGELFF. CDR3 coding DNA: TGCGCCAGCAGCGGCGCCGGGACGATCACCGGGGAGCTGTTTTTT.

The chain combines TRBV14 with TRBJ2-1, with D unresolved. CDR3 length: 14 amino acids. Deletions cut 0 bases from V and 7 bases from J, with 10 bases between. Germline lookup yields CDR1 SGHDN and CDR2 FVKESK. The CDR3 sequence: CASSQDRADNEQFF. As DNA, the CDR3 is TGTGCCAGCAGCCAAGACCGGGCCGATAATGAGCAGTTCTTC.

V and J are TRBV29-1 and TRBJ2-5; the match to TRBD1 covers 7 bases. Trimming cost V 6 bases and J 5 bases; bases outside gene matches: 6. Germline V lookup: CDR1 SQVTM, CDR2 ANQGSEA. CDR3 size: 12 residues. CDR3 bases: TGCAGCGTGGGACAGATTTCGGAGACCCAGTACTTC. Its protein product is CSVGQISETQYF.

This rearrangement joins TRBV6-5 to TRBJ1-6; D is possibly TRBD1 (6 bases). Germline V gene lookup returns CDR1 MNHEY and CDR2 SVGAGI. CDR3 length: 13 residues. Trimming took 6 bases from V and 9 from J, leaving 12 bases between them. The CDR3 spells CASRGAASSPLHF. CDR3 sequence (DNA): TGTGCCAGCAGGGGGGCGGCCAGTTCACCCCTCCACTTT.